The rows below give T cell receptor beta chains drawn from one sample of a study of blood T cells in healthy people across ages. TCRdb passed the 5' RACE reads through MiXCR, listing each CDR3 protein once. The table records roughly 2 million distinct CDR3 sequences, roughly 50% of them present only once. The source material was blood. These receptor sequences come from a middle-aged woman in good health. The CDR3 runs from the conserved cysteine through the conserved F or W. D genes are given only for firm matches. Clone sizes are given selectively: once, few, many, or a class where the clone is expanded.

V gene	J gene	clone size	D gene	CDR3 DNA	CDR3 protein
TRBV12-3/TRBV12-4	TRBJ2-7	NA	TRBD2	TGTGCCAACAGCGGGACTTCAGACGAGCAGTACTTC	CANSGTSDEQYF
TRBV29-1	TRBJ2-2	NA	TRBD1	TGTAGCGTTCAGGGGGCCGGAGGGGAGCTGTTTTTT	CSVQGAGGELFF
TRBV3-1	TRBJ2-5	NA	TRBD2	TGTGCCAGCAGCCAAGTAGCGGGGGGCATTTCTCAAGAGACCCAGTACTTC	CASSQVAGGISQETQYF
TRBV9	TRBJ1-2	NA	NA	TGTGCCAGCAGCGTAGAATCGTTGGGGGGTGGCTACACCTTC	CASSVESLGGGYTF
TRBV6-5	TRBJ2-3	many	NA	TGTGCCAGACCCCTCAACCGGACTCTGGGTACGCAGTATTTT	CARPLNRTLGTQYF
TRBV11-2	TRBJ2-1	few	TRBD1	TGTGCCAGCAGCTTAGGGGACAGGGGGCGGAATGAGCAGTTCTTC	CASSLGDRGRNEQFF
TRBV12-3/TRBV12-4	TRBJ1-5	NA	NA	TGTGCCAGCAGTCTTTTCCGGGACTTAAGTCAGCCCCAGCATTTT	CASSLFRDLSQPQHF
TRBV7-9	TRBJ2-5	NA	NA	TGTGCCAGCAGCCGCGGGCCCCCGAACGTGGAGACCCAGTACTTC	CASSRGPPNVETQYF
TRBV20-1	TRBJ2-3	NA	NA	TGCAGTGCTAGCAAGGCCCCCGGGGGCCCGACAGATACGCAGTATTTT	CSASKAPGGPTDTQYF
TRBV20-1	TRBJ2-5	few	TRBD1	TGCAGTGCAGGAAGGACAGGCGACCAAGAGACCCAGTACTTC	CSAGRTGDQETQYF
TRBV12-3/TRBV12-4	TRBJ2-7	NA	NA	TGTGCCGGCAGTTCCAGGGAGAACGACTACGAGCAGTACTTC	CAGSSRENDYEQYF
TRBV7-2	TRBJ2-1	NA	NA	TGTGCCAGCAGTCCGGGACGTACCTTTCCGGAGCAGTTCTTC	CASSPGRTFPEQFF
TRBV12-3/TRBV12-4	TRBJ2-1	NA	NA	TGTGCCAGCAGTAACCGGGACTTCGGAGGGGGTGAACAGTTCTTC	CASSNRDFGGGEQFF
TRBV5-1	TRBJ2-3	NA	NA	TGCGCCAGCAGCTTGGCCGGGGGCAGCGGAGCCACAGATACGCAGTATTTT	CASSLAGGSGATDTQYF
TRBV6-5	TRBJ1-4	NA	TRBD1	TGTGCCAGCAGTCTGACAGGGGAAGAAAAACTGTTTTTT	CASSLTGEEKLFF
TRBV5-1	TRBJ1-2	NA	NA	TGCGCCAGCAGCCCTCAAGCCCCGGAAAGGGCCTCCTATGGCTACACCTTC	CASSPQAPERASYGYTF
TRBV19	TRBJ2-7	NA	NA	TGTGCCAGTAGTATAGAGGGGGCCCGCTCCTACAATGAGCAGTACTTC	CASSIEGARSYNEQYF
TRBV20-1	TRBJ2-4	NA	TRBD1	TGCAGTGCTACGACAGGGGCAGCCAAAAACATTCAGTACTTC	CSATTGAAKNIQYF
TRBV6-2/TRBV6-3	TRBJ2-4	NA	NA	TGTGCCAGCAGTTACGTCTGGGGGGAAGGAGCCAAAAACATTCAGTACTTC	CASSYVWGEGAKNIQYF
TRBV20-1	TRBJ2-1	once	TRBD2	TGCAGTGCTAATCTGGTAGCGGGGACCACCTCCTCCAACAATGAGCAGTTCTTC	CSANLVAGTTSSNNEQFF
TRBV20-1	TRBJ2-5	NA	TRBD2	TGCAGTGCTACCCTAGCGGGGGGTCCCTACAATGAGCAGTACTTC	CSATLAGGPYNEQYF
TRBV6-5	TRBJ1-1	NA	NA	TGTGCCAGCAGTTACGGGGCAGGACGAGCTTTCTTT	CASSYGAGRAFF
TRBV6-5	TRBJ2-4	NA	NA	TGTGCCAGCAGTTACTTGCAGCAGGTTGGAGAGCAGTACTTC	CASSYLQQVGEQYF
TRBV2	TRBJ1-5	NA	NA	TGTGCCAGCCTCTACAAGCGCGGGACGGGGGGAGGCAATCAGCCCCAGCATTTT	CASLYKRGTGGGNQPQHF
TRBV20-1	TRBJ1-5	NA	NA	TGCGGTGCTAGGAAAGGAACCAATCAGCCCCAGCATTTT	CGARKGTNQPQHF
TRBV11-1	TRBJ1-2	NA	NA	TGTGCCAGCAGCCTCGCAACAGGATTCTATGGCTACACCTTC	CASSLATGFYGYTF
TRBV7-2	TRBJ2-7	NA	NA	TGTGCCAGCAGTGTTTTGGCGCTGTCCTACAATGAGCAGTACTTC	CASSVLALSYNEQYF
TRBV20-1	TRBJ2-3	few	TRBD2	TGCAGTGCTAGGACTAGCGGGGGGTTTGGCACAGATACGCAGTATTTT	CSARTSGGFGTDTQYF
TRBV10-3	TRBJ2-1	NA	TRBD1	TGTGCCATCAGGGTTTCAGGGGGCGGTGAGTATGAGCAGTTCTTC	CAIRVSGGGEYEQFF
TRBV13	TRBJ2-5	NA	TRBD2	TGTGCCAGCAGCTTAAAACTAGCGGGGAACCAAGAGACCCAGTACTTC	CASSLKLAGNQETQYF
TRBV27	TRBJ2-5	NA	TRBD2	TGTGCCAGCTGGTACAGCGGGGACGGGGAGACCCAGTACTTC	CASWYSGDGETQYF
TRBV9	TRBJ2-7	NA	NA	TGTGCCAGCAGCGTAGGACCCGGTTTGGGCTACGAGCAGTACTTC	CASSVGPGLGYEQYF
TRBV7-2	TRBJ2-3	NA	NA	TGTGCCAGCAGGCCGGACCTGAGGACAGATACGCAGTATTTT	CASRPDLRTDTQYF
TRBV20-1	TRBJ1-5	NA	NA	TGCAGTGCTAGGACAGGCAGCAATCAGCCCCAGCATTTT	CSARTGSNQPQHF
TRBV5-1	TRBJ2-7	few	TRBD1	TGCGCCAGCAGCGTCGGGACAGTCGGCTCCTACGAGCAGTACTTC	CASSVGTVGSYEQYF
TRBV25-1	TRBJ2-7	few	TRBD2	TGTGCCAGCAGCCGTTCCGGGACTAGCGGCCGGGGGGAGCAGTACTTC	CASSRSGTSGRGEQYF
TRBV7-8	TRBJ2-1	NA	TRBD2	TGTGCCAGCAGCTTAGCGCTAAGGGGACTAGCGGGGGGGTACAATGAGCAGTTCTTC	CASSLALRGLAGGYNEQFF
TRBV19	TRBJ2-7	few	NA	TGTGCCAGTAAAAGGGCTGAAATTTTCCACGAGCAGTACTTC	CASKRAEIFHEQYF
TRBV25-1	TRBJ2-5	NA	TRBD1	TGTGCCAGCAGTGCTTGGACAGGGAAAGAGACCCAGTACTTC	CASSAWTGKETQYF
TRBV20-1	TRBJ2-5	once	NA	TGCAGTGCTCCGAGGAGGGGTCGGGCAGAGACCCAGTACTTC	CSAPRRGRAETQYF
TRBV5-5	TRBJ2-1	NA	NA	TGTGCCAGCAGCTTGATTGTGGCCGCGGCCAGTGAGCAGTTCTTC	CASSLIVAAASEQFF